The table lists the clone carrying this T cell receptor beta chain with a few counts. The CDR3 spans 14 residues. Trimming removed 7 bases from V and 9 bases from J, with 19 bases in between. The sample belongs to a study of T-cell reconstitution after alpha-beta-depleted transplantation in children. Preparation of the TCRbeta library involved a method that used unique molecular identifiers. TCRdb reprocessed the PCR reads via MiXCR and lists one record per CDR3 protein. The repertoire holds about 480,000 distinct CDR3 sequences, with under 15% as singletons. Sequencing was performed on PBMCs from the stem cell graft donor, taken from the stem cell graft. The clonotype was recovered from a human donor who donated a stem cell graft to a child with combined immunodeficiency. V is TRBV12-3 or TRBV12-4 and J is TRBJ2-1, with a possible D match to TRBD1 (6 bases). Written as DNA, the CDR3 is TGTGCCAGCACCCAGGGGACCGTTGGAGCTGAGCAGTTCTTC. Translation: CASTQGTVGAEQFF.